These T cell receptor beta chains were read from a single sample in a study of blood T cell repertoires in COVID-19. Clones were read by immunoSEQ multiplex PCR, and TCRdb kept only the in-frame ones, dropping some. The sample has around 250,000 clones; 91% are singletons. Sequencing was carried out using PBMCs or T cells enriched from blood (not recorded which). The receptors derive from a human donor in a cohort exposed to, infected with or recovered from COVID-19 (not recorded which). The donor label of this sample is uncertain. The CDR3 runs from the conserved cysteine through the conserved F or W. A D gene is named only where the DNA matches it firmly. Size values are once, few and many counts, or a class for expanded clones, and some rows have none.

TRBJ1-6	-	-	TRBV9	TGTGCCAGCAGCCCGGGGGGAGGGTCACCCCTCCACTTT	CASSPGGGSPLHF
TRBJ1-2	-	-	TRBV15	TGTGCCACCAGCAGACCATCCCAATTTGGCGGCTACACCTTC	CATSRPSQFGGYTF
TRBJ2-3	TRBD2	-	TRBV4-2	TGTGCCAGCAGCCCAGCGGGGGTTAGCACAGATACGCAGTATTTT	CASSPAGVSTDTQYF
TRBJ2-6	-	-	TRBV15	TGTGCCACCAGCAGCCCCCTATCGGGCTCTGGGGCCAACGTCCTGACTTTC	CATSSPLSGSGANVLTF
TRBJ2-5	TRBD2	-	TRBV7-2	TGTGCCAGCAGCTTAACCTCGCGGGGGGGCGGAGAGACCCAGTACTTC	CASSLTSRGGGETQYF
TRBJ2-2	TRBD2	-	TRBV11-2	TGTGCCAGCAGCCTGGGGCTAGCGGACACCGGGGAGCTGTTTTTT	CASSLGLADTGELFF
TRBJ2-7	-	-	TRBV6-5	TGTGCCAGCGTTGATCCAGGGGCCAGCTCCTACGAGCAGTACTTC	CASVDPGASSYEQYF
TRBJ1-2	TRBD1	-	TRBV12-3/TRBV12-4	TGTGCCAGCAGCCACAGGACAGGTTTCGGCTACACCTTC	CASSHRTGFGYTF
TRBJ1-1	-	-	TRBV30	TGTGCCTGGAGTATCCCATGGCGAAGGGGAAGGGACACTGAAGCTTTCTTT	CAWSIPWRRGRDTEAFF
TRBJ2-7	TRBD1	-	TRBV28	TGTGCCAGCAACTCCCCCTCAGGGGGCTACGAGCAGTACTTC	CASNSPSGGYEQYF
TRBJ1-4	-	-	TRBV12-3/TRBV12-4	TGTGCCAGCCGGGGAACTAATGAAAAACTGTTTTTT	CASRGTNEKLFF
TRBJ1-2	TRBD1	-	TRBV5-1	TGCGCCAGCAGCTTGGAAGGGGGACAGGGTAACTATGGCTACACCTTC	CASSLEGGQGNYGYTF
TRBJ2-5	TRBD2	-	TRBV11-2	TGTGCCAGCAGCTTACATAGGTCCCAGCGGGGTCAAGAGACCCAGTACTTC	CASSLHRSQRGQETQYF
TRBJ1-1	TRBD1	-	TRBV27	TGTGCCAGCAGTGCGCAGTTTGGACAGGTGATCATAACTGAAGCTTTCTTT	CASSAQFGQVIITEAFF
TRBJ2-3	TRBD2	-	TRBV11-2	TGTGCCAGCAGCTTTAGCGGGGCAGATACGCAGTATTTT	CASSFSGADTQYF
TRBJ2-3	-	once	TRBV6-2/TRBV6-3	TGTGCCAGCAGTTCTAGCCGAACAGATACGCAGTATTTT	CASSSSRTDTQYF